This T cell receptor beta chain emerged from a study of cytotoxic CD8 clonotypes in ibrutinib-treated CLL. Notes on the study in general: Clonality went higher at ibrutinib response and then dropped back toward baseline at progression.

Target depth was 1 in 200,000 to 1 in 1 million T cells, about 10x per clonotype. Libraries were prepared by immunoSEQ multiplex PCR; TCRdb keeps only in-frame clonotypes and omits some of them. The table records roughly 17,000 clones, about 64% of them present only once. This clone was counted between two and nine times. Antigen specificity is unknown. CDR1 is SEHNR and CDR2 is FQNEAQ in the germline V gene (reference sequence). With 4 bases clipped from V and 2 bases from J, the junction kept 15 bases outside the gene matches. This CDR3 spans 19 amino acids. TCR beta libraries used around 2 micrograms of genomic DNA from cryopreserved PBMCs.

This TCR was recovered from a human donor with chronic lymphocytic leukemia. The rearrangement uses TRBV7-9 and TRBJ2-1; TRBD2 matches 9 bases. Sequencing was performed on PBMCs, taken after 12 months of ibrutinib treatment. Written as DNA, the CDR3 is TGTGCCAGCAGCTCCCCCAGCTATACTAGCGGGCTAACCTACAATGAGCAGTTCTTC. This codes for CASSSPSYTSGLTYNEQFF.